The 10 T cell receptor beta chains in this list originate from one sample, sequenced in a study of blood T cell repertoires in COVID-19. This table comes from immunoSEQ multiplex PCR, and its TCRdb copy is limited to in-frame clones, with some not included. The table shows over 200,000 clones, with approximately 90% occurring only once. Sequencing was done on a sample of peripheral blood. These receptors were taken from a man aged 25-45 years with COVID-19, enrolled during active disease.

The chain employs TRBV2 and TRBJ2-3; TRBD2 agrees at 9 bases. This CDR3 has 15 residues. V was pared by 4 bases and J by 0 bases, with 2 bases of the junction left unmatched. Germline V gene lookup returns CDR1 SNHLY and CDR2 FYNNEI. The CDR3 DNA is TGTGCCAGCAGTGTTAGCGGGGGAAGCACAGATACGCAGTATTTT. As protein: CASSVSGGSTDTQYF. Full variable domain (rest looked up from reference TRBV2 and TRBJ2-3): EPEVTQTPSHQVTQMGQEVILRCVPISNHLYFYWYRQILGQKVEFLVSFYNNEISEKSEIFDDQFSVERPDGSNFTLKIRSTKLEDSAMYFCASSVSGGSTDTQYFGPGTRLTVL.

This clone appeared a single time. The V call is TRBV27, the J call TRBJ2-5, with D maybe TRBD1 (6 bases). The CDR3 spans 16 residues. The ends were cut back, 2 bases at V and 2 bases at J, with 15 bases in the middle. CDR1 MNHEY and CDR2 SMNVEV come from the germline V gene (reference sequence). In nucleotides, the CDR3 is TGTGCCAGCAGTTTACATATGGGGGCCGCTCAAGAGACCCAGTACTTC. Translating it yields CASSLHMGAAQETQYF.

This clone was detected only once. The chain links TRBV5-1 to TRBJ2-7; the match to TRBD2 covers 7 bases. Germline loops: CDR1 SGHRS, CDR2 YFSETQ. After removal of 1 base from V and 6 bases from J, the junction contained 10 bases not matched to a gene. The CDR3 extends over 15 amino acids. The CDR3 loop is CASSLLSRGGSEQYF. The CDR3 nucleotides read TGCGCCAGCAGCTTGCTTTCAAGGGGAGGGAGCGAGCAGTACTTC.

The table lists this clone with a count of one. V usage is TRBV5-1 and J usage is TRBJ2-7, with 9 bases aligning to TRBD2. Germline CDR1 is SGHRS and CDR2 is YFSETQ. There are 16 residues in the CDR3. V lost 1 base and J lost 0; bases outside the gene matches: 5. The CDR3 region has the DNA TGCGCCAGCAGCTTGTCTAGCGGGGCCCTCTCCTACGAGCAGTACTTC. As protein: CASSLSSGALSYEQYF.

The rearrangement joins TRBV18 to TRBJ2-7, with TRBD1 matching 8 bases. Germline CDR1 KGHSH, CDR2 LQKENI. J gave up 2 bases and V 4 bases, and 7 bases lay outside the gene matches. There are 15 residues in the CDR3. CDR3 nucleotides: TGTGCCAGCTCACGGGTGGAGACAGGGGCCTACGAGCAGTACTTC. It is translated as CASSRVETGAYEQYF.

The rearrangement joins TRBV5-1 to TRBJ2-7; 11 bases match TRBD2. With 3 bases clipped from V and 0 bases from J, the junction kept 2 bases outside the gene matches. Germline V gene lookup returns CDR1 SGHRS and CDR2 YFSETQ. The CDR3 consists of 15 residues. CDR3 nucleotide sequence: TGCGCCAGCAGCTCAGGACTAGCGGGCTCCTACGAGCAGTACTTC. It translates to CASSSGLAGSYEQYF. The whole variable domain, filled in from reference TRBV5-1 and TRBJ2-7, reads KAGVTQTPRYLIKTRGQQVTLSCSPISGHRSVSWYQQTPGQGLQFLFEYFSETQRNKGNFPGRFSGRQFSNSRSEMNVSTLELGDSALYLCASSSGLAGSYEQYFGPGTRLTVT.

This clone was observed a few times. This chain joins TRBV9 and TRBJ2-7, with TRBD1 matching 10 bases. This CDR3 contains 14 residues. The trim removed 4 bases at V and 7 bases at J, leaving 8 bases unmatched. The germline gives CDR1 SGDLS, CDR2 YYNGEE. The CDR3 loop is CASSRGTGDREQYF. DNA of the CDR3: TGTGCCAGCAGCAGGGGGACAGGGGACCGGGAGCAGTACTTC. Supplemented by reference TRBV9 and TRBJ2-7, the full variable domain reads DSGVTQTPKHLITATGQRVTLRCSPRSGDLSVYWYQQSLDQGLQFLIQYYNGEERAKGNILERFSAQQFPDLHSELNLSSLELGDSALYFCASSRGTGDREQYFGPGTRLTVT.

A note on this clone: At one of its ends the junction is not consistent with the germline gene, which may arise from a read error. This sequence joins TRBV24-1 and TRBJ2-5, with 8 nucleotides matching TRBD1. Germline V gives CDR1 KGHDR, CDR2 SFDVKD. The CDR3 is 16 residues long. CDR3 loop: CATSVGQGITQGTQYF. The DNA for the CDR3 is TGTGCCACCAGTGTCGGACAGGGAATAACCCAAGGGACCCAGTACTTC.

CDR3 sequence reads: CASSTEDSSGNTIYF. CDR3 nucleotides: TGTGCCAGCAGCACCGAGGACAGCTCTGGAAACACCATATATTTT. The chain couples TRBV7-6 to TRBJ1-3; D perhaps matches TRBD1 (6 bases). The germline V gene has CDR1 SGHVS and CDR2 FNYEAQ. The CDR3 has 15 amino acids. V lost 5 bases and J lost 0, with 11 bases in between.

Worth noting for this clone: Distinct nucleotide sequences in the sample also encode this CDR3. The V and J genes are TRBV5-1 and TRBJ2-3; D might be TRBD2 (6 bases). Trimming removed 0 bases at V and 3 bases at J, with 11 bases between. Germline lookup yields CDR1 SGHRS and CDR2 YFSETQ. CDR3 length: 15 residues. The CDR3 here is CASSLARGGTDTQYF. CDR3 nucleotide sequence: TGCGCCAGCAGCTTGGCCCGAGGAGGGACAGATACGCAGTATTTT. Supplemented by reference TRBV5-1 and TRBJ2-3, the full variable domain reads KAGVTQTPRYLIKTRGQQVTLSCSPISGHRSVSWYQQTPGQGLQFLFEYFSETQRNKGNFPGRFSGRQFSNSRSEMNVSTLELGDSALYLCASSLARGGTDTQYFGPGTRLTVL.